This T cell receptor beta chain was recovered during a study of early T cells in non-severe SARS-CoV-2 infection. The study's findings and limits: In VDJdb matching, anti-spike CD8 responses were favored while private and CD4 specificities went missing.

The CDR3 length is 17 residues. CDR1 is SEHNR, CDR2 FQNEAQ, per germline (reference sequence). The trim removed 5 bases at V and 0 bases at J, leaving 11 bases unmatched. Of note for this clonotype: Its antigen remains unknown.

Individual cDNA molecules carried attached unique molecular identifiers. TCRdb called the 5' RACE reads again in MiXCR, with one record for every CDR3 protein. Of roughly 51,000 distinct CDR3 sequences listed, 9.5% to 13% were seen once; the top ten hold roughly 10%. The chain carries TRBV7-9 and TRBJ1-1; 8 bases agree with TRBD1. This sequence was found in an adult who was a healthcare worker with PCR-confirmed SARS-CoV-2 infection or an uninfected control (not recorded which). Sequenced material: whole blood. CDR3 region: CASSPPGQGAVNTEAFF. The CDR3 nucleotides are TGTGCCAGCAGCCCACCCGGGCAGGGGGCCGTGAACACTGAAGCTTTCTTT.